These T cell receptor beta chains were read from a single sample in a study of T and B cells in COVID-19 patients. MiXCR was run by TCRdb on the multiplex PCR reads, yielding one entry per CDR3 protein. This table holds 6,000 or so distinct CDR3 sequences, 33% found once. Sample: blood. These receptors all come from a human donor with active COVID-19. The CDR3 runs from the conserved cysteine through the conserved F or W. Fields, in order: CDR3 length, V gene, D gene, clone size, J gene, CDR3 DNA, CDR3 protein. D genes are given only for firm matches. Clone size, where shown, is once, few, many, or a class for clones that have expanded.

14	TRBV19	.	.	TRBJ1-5	TGTGCCAGTAGTATGTCTTGGGGGAATCAGCCCCAGCATTTT	CASSMSWGNQPQHF
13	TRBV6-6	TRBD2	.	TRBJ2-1	TGTGCCAGCAGTTCATTTGGGGGGGATGAGCAGTTCTTC	CASSSFGGDEQFF
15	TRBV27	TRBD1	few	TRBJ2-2	TGTGCCAGCAGTTTTGGGACAGGAGGGGCCGGGGAGCTGTTTTTT	CASSFGTGGAGELFF
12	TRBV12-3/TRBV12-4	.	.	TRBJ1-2	TGTGCCAGCAGTTTCGGGGAATATGGCTACACCTTC	CASSFGEYGYTF
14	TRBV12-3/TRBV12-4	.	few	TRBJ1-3	TGTGCCAGCAGTTCCACGGGGGCTGGAAACACCATATATTTT	CASSSTGAGNTIYF
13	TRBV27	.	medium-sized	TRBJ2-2	TGTGCCAGCAGTTTGTGGACGGGGAGGGAGCTGTTTTTT	CASSLWTGRELFF
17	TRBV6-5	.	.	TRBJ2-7	TGTGCCAGCAGTCCTCGGAGGGTTGCAGGGCCCTCCTACGAGCAGTACTTC	CASSPRRVAGPSYEQYF
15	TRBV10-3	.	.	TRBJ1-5	TGTGCCATCAGTGAGTGGGCAGGGGTGGCTCAGCCCCAGCATTTT	CAISEWAGVAQPQHF
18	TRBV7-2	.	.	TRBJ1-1	TGTGCCAGCAGCTTTTCTTATAGGGCACGGAGCATGAACACTGAAGCTTTCTTT	CASSFSYRARSMNTEAFF
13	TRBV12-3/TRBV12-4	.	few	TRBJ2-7	TGTGCCAGCAGGGAACAGGGAACCTACGAGCAGTACTTC	CASREQGTYEQYF
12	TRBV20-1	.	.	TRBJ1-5	TGCAGTGCTAGTGGGAACAATCAGCCCCAGCATTTT	CSASGNNQPQHF
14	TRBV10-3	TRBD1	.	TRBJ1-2	TGTGCCATCAGTGGACAGGGGGCGCAATATGGCTACACCTTC	CAISGQGAQYGYTF
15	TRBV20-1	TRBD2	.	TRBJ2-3	TGCAGTGCTAGTCTGGCTAGCGGGAGAAGAGATACGCAGTATTTT	CSASLASGRRDTQYF
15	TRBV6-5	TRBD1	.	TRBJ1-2	TGTGCCAGCAGTTACTCCTCGGGACAGGGGTATGGCTACACCTTC	CASSYSSGQGYGYTF
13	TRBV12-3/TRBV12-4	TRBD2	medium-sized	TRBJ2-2	TGTGCCAGCAGGACTAGCAGGGCCGGGGAGCTGTTTTTT	CASRTSRAGELFF
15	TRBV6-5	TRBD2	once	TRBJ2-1	TGTGCCAGCAGTGGGACTAGCGGGAGTGTGGATGAGCAGTTCTTC	CASSGTSGSVDEQFF